The TCR beta chain described here comes from a study of a mutant IDH1 vaccine in newly diagnosed glioma. Study-level points and caveats: There seemed to be no relation between pseudoprogression and changes in top peripheral T cell clonotypes.

The CDR3 runs to 15 residues. Looked up from germline, CDR1 is MGHRA and CDR2 is YSYEKL. Germline trimming cut 2 bases from V and 8 bases from J; bases unmatched to any gene: 11. About this clone itself: The antigen is undetermined.

Time point in this sample: week 11, during vaccination. Doses of 300 ug of mutant IDH1 20-mer peptide were given with topical imiquimod. Repertoires were generated with immunoSEQ multiplex PCR, while TCRdb's copy carries only in-frame clones and drops some. Altogether 55,000 or so clones are present, roughly 90% being singletons, with the ten largest covering under 2.5%. The chain recombines TRBV4-1 with TRBJ1-2; 7 bases align to TRBD1. This material consisted of PBMCs, taken from a glioma patient whose treatment included an IDH1 peptide vaccine. The TCR originated in a man over 45 with glioma. CDR3 sequence (DNA): TGCGCCAGCAGCCAAAAAATGGGACAGTGGCGGGGCTACACCTTC. Amino acids: CASSQKMGQWRGYTF.